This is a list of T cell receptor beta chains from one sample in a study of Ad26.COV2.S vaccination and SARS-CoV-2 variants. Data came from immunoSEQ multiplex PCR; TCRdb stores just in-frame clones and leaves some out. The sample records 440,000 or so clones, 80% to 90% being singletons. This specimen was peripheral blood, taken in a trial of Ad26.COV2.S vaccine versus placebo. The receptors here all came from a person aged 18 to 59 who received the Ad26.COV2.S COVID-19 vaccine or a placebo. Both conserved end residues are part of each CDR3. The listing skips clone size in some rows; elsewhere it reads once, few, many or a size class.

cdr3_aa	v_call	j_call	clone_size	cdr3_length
CASAYRSGANVLTF	TRBV5-6	TRBJ2-6	.	14
CASTDRGEIYGYTF	TRBV6-6	TRBJ1-2	.	14
CASSDRGTEAFF	TRBV6-1	TRBJ1-1	.	12
CASTRDRGKNYGYTF	TRBV6-6	TRBJ1-2	.	15
CASSFGEGNTIYF	TRBV5-1	TRBJ1-3	.	13
CASSNNAYEQYF	TRBV19	TRBJ2-7	.	12
CASSLSIRGPGYGYTF	TRBV27	TRBJ1-2	once	16
CASSQGSGGYFNEQFF	TRBV19	TRBJ2-1	.	16
CASREDSTYNEQFF	TRBV2	TRBJ2-1	.	14
CAIQPGLAGGYSYNEQFF	TRBV7-9	TRBJ2-1	.	18
CASSSGQGTYEQYF	TRBV5-8	TRBJ2-7	.	14
CASSPQEFFPDMNTEAFF	TRBV5-1	TRBJ1-1	.	18
CASSSSLHEQFF	TRBV27	TRBJ2-1	.	12
CASSGGTGFDTEAFF	TRBV5-1	TRBJ1-1	.	15
CASSPGLSRSDTQYF	TRBV7-9	TRBJ2-3	once	15
CASSKSAEPRRTGELFF	TRBV21-1	TRBJ2-2	.	17
CASSLRQSNQPQHF	TRBV6-2/TRBV6-3	TRBJ1-5	.	14
CATSDYIAGEQFF	TRBV24-1	TRBJ2-1	.	13
CASSRGMLSSYNEQFF	TRBV5-8	TRBJ2-1	.	16
CASSWTFEAFF	TRBV2	TRBJ1-1	.	11
CASSRVDGYGYTF	TRBV6-5	TRBJ1-2	.	13
CASSAGPRNTIYF	TRBV3-1/TRBV3-2	TRBJ1-3	once	13
CASSTTSGTGASYEQYF	TRBV4-1	TRBJ2-7	once	17
CASSLAGPSYTIYF	TRBV28	TRBJ1-3	.	14
CASSERSGGFQETQYF	TRBV6-1	TRBJ2-5	.	16
CASTLPNSPLHF	TRBV28	TRBJ1-6	.	12
CASSQGGTNEAFF	TRBV4-1	TRBJ1-1	once	13